Below, 18 T cell receptor beta chains from the same sample are listed, as sequenced in a study of beta chain features in type 1 diabetes. What was sequenced were expressed TCRB transcripts, since all of the isolated RNA had been reverse transcribed. Repertoires were generated with immunoSEQ multiplex PCR, while TCRdb's copy carries only in-frame clones and drops some. Of almost 350,000 clones detected, around 20% appear once; the ten largest clones hold 0.035% to 0.055%. The material sequenced was naive CD4+ T cells from blood. These receptors originate from a young woman in good health.

The chain recombines TRBV28 with TRBJ2-5; perhaps TRBD1 as D (6 bases). Deletions cut 6 bases from V and 1 base from J, with 12 bases between. The CDR3 extends over 14 amino acids. Germline V CDR1 and CDR2: MDHEN, SYDVKM. This chain's CDR3 is CASRPTGFQETQYF. CDR3 nucleotide sequence: TGTGCCAGCAGACCCACAGGGTTCCAAGAGACCCAGTACTTC.

V and J are TRBV11-3 and TRBJ2-3, with 7 bases fitting TRBD2. CDR3 length equals 15 residues. The J segment lost 4 bases and the V segment lost 2 bases, leaving 6 bases of the junction unmatched. The germline CDR1 and CDR2 sequences are SGHNT and YENEEA. The CDR3: CASSLFGGSADTQYF. The CDR3 DNA reads TGTGCCAGCAGCTTATTCGGCGGGAGTGCAGATACGCAGTATTTT.

V gene TRBV7-2 combines with J gene TRBJ2-5; 10 bases match TRBD1. V shed 4 bases, J shed 5 bases, and the junction held 7 bases outside the gene matches. Per germline, CDR1 SGHTA and CDR2 FQGNSA. The CDR3 is 15 amino acids. As DNA, the CDR3 is TGTGCCAGCAGCTCAACGACAGGGGGCTGGGAGACCCAGTACTTC. As protein: CASSSTTGGWETQYF.

The CDR3 reads CASSSPRQGGDNEQFF. CDR3 coding DNA: TGTGCCAGCAGCTCCCCAAGGCAGGGGGGAGACAATGAGCAGTTCTTC. The chain has TRBV7-9 and TRBJ2-1, with a possible D match to TRBD1 (7 bases). Germline CDR1 is SEHNR and CDR2 is FQNEAQ (reference sequence). This CDR3 has 16 residues. V lost 4 bases to trimming and J lost 5 bases, with 18 bases between them. Complete variable domain (other parts from reference TRBV7-9 and TRBJ2-1): DTGVSQNPRHKITKRGQNVTFRCDPISEHNRLYWYRQTLGQGPEFLTYFQNEAQLEKSRLLSDRFSAERPKGSFSTLEIQRTEQGDSAMYLCASSSPRQGGDNEQFFGPGTRLTVL.

The rearrangement joins TRBV7-2 to TRBJ2-3; TRBD2 aligns across 11 bases. J lost 2 bases, V lost 5 bases, and 3 bases had no gene match. Germline CDR1 reads SGHTA; CDR2 reads FQGNSA. This CDR3 comprises 15 residues. CDR3 sequence (DNA): TGTGCCAGCAGCCCGGGACTAGCGGTCACAGATACGCAGTATTTT. As protein: CASSPGLAVTDTQYF.

The chain recombines TRBV29-1 with TRBJ2-3, with 8 bases identical to TRBD2. The germline CDR1 and CDR2 sequences are SQVTM and ANQGSEA. Trimming cost V 4 bases and J 1 base; bases outside gene matches: 7. CDR3 length equals 15 residues. CDR3 nucleotide sequence: TGCAGCGTTGTGAAGCTAGCGGGCGGCACAGATACGCAGTATTTT. Translation gives CSVVKLAGGTDTQYF.

This chain connects TRBV18 to TRBJ2-7; D is possibly TRBD1 (5 bases). Trimming cost V 2 bases and J 5 bases, with 10 bases left between them. Per germline, CDR1 KGHSH and CDR2 LQKENI. This CDR3 has 13 amino acids. The CDR3 spells CASSPIRADEQYF. DNA of the CDR3: TGTGCCAGCTCACCAATCAGGGCGGACGAGCAGTACTTC.

The chain links TRBV15 to TRBJ1-2; TRBD1 might be the D (5 bases). Germline lookup yields CDR1 LNHNV and CDR2 YYDKDF (reference sequence). CDR3 length: 13 residues. V lost 0 bases, J lost 8 bases, and 10 bases lay in between. Here the CDR3 reads CATSRDPGMGYTF. The CDR3 DNA reads TGTGCCACCAGCAGAGATCCAGGGATGGGCTACACCTTC.

The chain couples TRBV14 to TRBJ2-2; 7 bases line up with TRBD1. The CDR3 has 16 residues. Germline CDR1 and CDR2: SGHDN and FVKESK. V was pared by 3 bases and J by 4 bases, with 8 bases of the junction left unmatched. The CDR3 nucleotides read TGTGCCAGCAGCCAGATCGGGGACAGCCTCACCGGGGAGCTGTTTTTT. The encoded protein is CASSQIGDSLTGELFF.

The chain links TRBV11-3 to TRBJ1-2; D might be TRBD1 (5 bases). V gave up 5 bases and J gave up 7 bases, with 17 bases separating them. CDR1 is SGHNT, CDR2 YENEEA, per germline. The CDR3 extends over 14 amino acids. In DNA, the CDR3 is TGTGCCAGCAGCCCCGGGGGGAGTATTGGTGGCTACACCTTC. This codes for CASSPGGSIGGYTF.

In this sample, this clone turned up a few times. The chain has TRBV4-3 and TRBJ2-3; 12 positions match TRBD2. V lost 0 bases, J lost 4 bases, and 8 bases stayed unmatched. This CDR3 region has 18 residues. CDR1 and CDR2 (germline): LGHNA, YSLEER. DNA of the CDR3: TGCGCCAGCAGCCAAGATGGTCTAGCGGGGGGGCAGGCAGATACGCAGTATTTT. It encodes CASSQDGLAGGQADTQYF.

The chain has TRBV7-6 and TRBJ2-5; perhaps TRBD1 as D (5 bases). V was trimmed by 8 bases and J by 5 bases, leaving 12 bases between them. The germline gives CDR1 SGHVS, CDR2 FNYEAQ. This CDR3 has 12 amino acids. The CDR3 DNA is TGTGCCAGCGGGGCAACTGGGGAGACCCAGTACTTC. Its protein is CASGATGETQYF.

V and J are TRBV4-1 and TRBJ1-1; 7 bases fit TRBD1. V was clipped by 3 bases and J by 9 bases; unmatched bases: 13. The CDR3 is made up of 15 amino acids. The germline gives CDR1 MGHRA, CDR2 YSYEKL. The DNA for the CDR3 is TGCGCCAGCAGCCAGAGGTGGGACAGCTTAACCCAAGCTTTCTTT. Translated, it gives CASSQRWDSLTQAFF.

This clone came up a few times. The rearrangement uses TRBV7-2 and TRBJ2-5; 8 bases align to TRBD1. Germline V CDR1 and CDR2: SGHTA, FQGNSA. This CDR3 comprises 13 residues. V lost 3 bases and J lost 7; bases outside the gene matches: 4. The CDR3 DNA reads as TGTGCCAGCAGCTTTCCCGGACAGGGGACCCAGTACTTC. Translation gives CASSFPGQGTQYF.

With regard to this clone: The sample has other DNA sequences that encode this CDR3 too. This chain connects TRBV7-2 to TRBJ2-1; 10 positions agree with TRBD1. Trimming removed 4 bases from V and 1 base from J; junction bases left unmatched: 1. CDR3 length: 15 residues. Germline V gene lookup returns CDR1 SGHTA and CDR2 FQGNSA. DNA of the CDR3: TGTGCCAGCAGCTCGGACAGGGGGTCCTACAATGAGCAGTTCTTC. Translated: CASSSDRGSYNEQFF.

The chain carries TRBV2 and TRBJ1-2; D remains ambiguous. Germline assignment: CDR1 SNHLY and CDR2 FYNNEI. V was cut by 7 bases and J by 2 bases, with 11 bases left in between. The CDR3 totals 13 residues. CDR3 sequence reads: CASTAEGNYGYTF. In DNA form, the CDR3 reads TGTGCCAGCACCGCGGAGGGAAACTATGGCTACACCTTC.

This rearrangement joins TRBV9 to TRBJ2-7; TRBD2 might be the D (5 bases). This CDR3 spans 13 amino acids. V was clipped by 2 bases and J by 6 bases, with 12 bases between them. The germline CDR1 and CDR2 sequences are SGDLS and YYNGEE. The CDR3 nucleotides are TGTGCCAGCAGCGTCGACGGGATCACCGAGCAGTACTTC. Amino acids: CASSVDGITEQYF.

The chain is built from TRBV4-1 and TRBJ1-2, with D perhaps TRBD1 (6 bases). This CDR3 has 16 residues. Trimming removed 0 bases from V and 4 bases from J, with 15 bases in between. Per germline, CDR1 MGHRA and CDR2 YSYEKL. CDR3 region: CASSQEGTGPSYGYTF. CDR3 sequence (DNA): TGCGCCAGCAGCCAAGAGGGCACAGGGCCTTCCTATGGCTACACCTTC.